This T cell receptor (beta chain) was observed in a study of radiotherapy plus CTLA-4 blockade in lung cancer. As regards this clone: Antigen specificity is unknown.

The study's findings and limits: Early clonal dynamics of blood T cells, together with interferon-beta, were reported as the best response predictor.

The repertoire was sequenced with immunoSEQ multiplex PCR; TCRdb's copy has only in-frame clones and lacks some. The repertoire has some 77,000 clones, 86% of them found once; the top ten carry about 2%. CDR3 length equals 15 residues. J lost 5 bases, V lost 8 bases, and 9 bases had no gene match. Germline CDR1 and CDR2: MNHEY and SMNVEV (reference sequence). This specimen consisted of peripheral blood, obtained from a patient treated with radiotherapy plus ipilimumab. The chain uses TRBV27 and TRBJ2-7; 13 bases align to TRBD2. This TCR came from a human donor with non-small cell lung cancer who had a partial response to radiotherapy plus ipilimumab. The CDR3 region is CASGSGLAGENEQYF. The CDR3 DNA reads as TGTGCCAGCGGGTCCGGACTAGCGGGAGAAAACGAGCAGTACTTC.